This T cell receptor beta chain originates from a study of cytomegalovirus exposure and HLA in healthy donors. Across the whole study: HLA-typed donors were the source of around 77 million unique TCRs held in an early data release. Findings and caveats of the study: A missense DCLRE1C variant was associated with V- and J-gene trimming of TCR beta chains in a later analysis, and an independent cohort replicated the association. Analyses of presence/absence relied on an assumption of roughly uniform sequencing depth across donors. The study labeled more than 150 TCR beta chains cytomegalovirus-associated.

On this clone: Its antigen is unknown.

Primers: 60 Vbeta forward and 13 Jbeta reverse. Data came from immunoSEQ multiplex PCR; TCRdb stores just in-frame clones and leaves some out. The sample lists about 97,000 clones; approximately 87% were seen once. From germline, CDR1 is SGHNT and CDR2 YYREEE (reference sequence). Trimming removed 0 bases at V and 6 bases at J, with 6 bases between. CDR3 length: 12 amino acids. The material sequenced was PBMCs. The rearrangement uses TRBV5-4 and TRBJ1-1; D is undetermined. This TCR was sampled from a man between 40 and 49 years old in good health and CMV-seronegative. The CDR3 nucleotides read TGTGCCAGCAGCTTGGCCTACTCTGAAGCTTTCTTT. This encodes CASSLAYSEAFF. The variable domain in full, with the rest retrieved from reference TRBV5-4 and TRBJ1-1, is ETGVTQSPTHLIKTRGQQVTLRCSSQSGHNTVSWYQQALGQGPQFIFQYYREEENGRGNFPPRFSGLQFPNYSSELNVNALELDDSALYLCASSLAYSEAFFGQGTRLTVV.